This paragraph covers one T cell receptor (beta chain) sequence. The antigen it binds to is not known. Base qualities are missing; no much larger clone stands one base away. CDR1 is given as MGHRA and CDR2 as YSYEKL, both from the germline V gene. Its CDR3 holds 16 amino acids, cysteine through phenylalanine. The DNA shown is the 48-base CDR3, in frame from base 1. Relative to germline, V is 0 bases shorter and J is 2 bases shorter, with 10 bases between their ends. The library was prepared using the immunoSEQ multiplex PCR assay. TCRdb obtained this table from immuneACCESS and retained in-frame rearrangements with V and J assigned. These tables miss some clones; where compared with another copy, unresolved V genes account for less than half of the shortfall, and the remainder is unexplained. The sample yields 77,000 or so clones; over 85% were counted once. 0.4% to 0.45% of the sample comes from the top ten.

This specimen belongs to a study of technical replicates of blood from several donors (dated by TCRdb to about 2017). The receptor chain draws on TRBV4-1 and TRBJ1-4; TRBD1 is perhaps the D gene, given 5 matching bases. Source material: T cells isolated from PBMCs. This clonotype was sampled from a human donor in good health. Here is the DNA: TGCGCCAGCAGCCAAGAGGGGCAGATGACTAATGAAAAACTGTTTTTT. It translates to CASSQEGQMTNEKLFF.